The entry below gives a single T cell receptor (beta chain) sequence along with its context. Its antigen remains unidentified. This sample is part of a study of post-analysis software for immune sequencing data. Study-wide results and caveats: Comparison of patients with controls showed 4 to 6 TRBV segments more frequent in patients, TRBV5-6, TRBV5-1 and TRBV20-1 among them. F measure grouped same-batch samples tightly together. Those with multiple sclerosis, the patient group, showed significantly lower normalized Chao1 diversity than controls.

This CDR3 spans 14 amino acids. From germline, CDR1 is DFQATT and CDR2 SNEGSKA (reference sequence). Every TCR beta cDNA library bore unique molecular identifiers. TCRdb reprocessed the PCR reads via MiXCR and lists one record per CDR3 protein. In the table there are 700,000 to 800,000 distinct CDR3 sequences, roughly 27% of which are singletons. This TCR was sampled from a girl between 10 and 17 years old with multiple sclerosis. The sample comprised blood. The chain has TRBV20-1 and TRBJ2-4; 7 nucleotides match TRBD1. CDR3 in DNA: TGCAGAACTTCGAGACAGGGAGCCAAAAACATTCAGTACTTC. The encoded protein is CRTSRQGAKNIQYF.